Listed below are T cell receptor beta chains from one sample, sequenced in a study of blood T cells in healthy people across ages. In TCRdb, the 5' RACE reads were re-called with MiXCR into one record per CDR3 protein. The table shows about 970,000 distinct CDR3 sequences, with roughly 51% occurring only once. The sequenced material came from blood. All receptors come from a woman aged 55-70 years in good health. Each CDR3 is given with its conserved first and last residue. A D gene is named only where the DNA matches it firmly. Size tells how often a clone was seen (once, few, many) or the class of an expanded clone, and some rows leave it out.

d_gene | j_gene | abundance | v_gene | CDR3nt | CDR3aa
TRBD1 | TRBJ2-1 | . | TRBV4-3 | TGCGCCAGCAGCGCGGACAGGGGGGAGTGGAATGAGCAGTTCTTC | CASSADRGEWNEQFF
. | TRBJ1-1 | . | TRBV7-9 | TGTGCCAGCAGGCAGGGGCAGAACACTGAAGCTTTCTTT | CASRQGQNTEAFF
. | TRBJ2-3 | . | TRBV20-1 | TGCAGTGCTAGAGACATTCAATTGCTAGATACGCAGTATTTT | CSARDIQLLDTQYF
. | TRBJ1-1 | . | TRBV7-3 | TGTGCCAGCAGCCGTGTTGGGGGCTTGACCACAGGGAGGGGTACTGAAGCTTTCTTT | CASSRVGGLTTGRGTEAFF
TRBD2 | TRBJ2-5 | few | TRBV20-1 | TGCAGTGCTAGCCCGGGACTAGCAATTACAACGGAGACCCAGTACTTC | CSASPGLAITTETQYF
TRBD2 | TRBJ2-7 | . | TRBV5-1 | TGCGCCAGCACCGGGACTAGCGGACTTAGCTCCTACGAGCAGTACTTC | CASTGTSGLSSYEQYF
. | TRBJ1-5 | . | TRBV6-2/TRBV6-3 | TGTGCCAGCAGCCGACCCTCCCGCGGGGGGTGGCAGCCCCAGCATTTT | CASSRPSRGGWQPQHF
. | TRBJ2-5 | many | TRBV5-1 | TGCGCCAGCAGCTTTTCGACGGGACAAGAGACCCAGTACTTC | CASSFSTGQETQYF
. | TRBJ2-7 | . | TRBV10-3 | TGTGCCATCAGGAACGGGAGTGCGGCCTACGAGCAGTACTTC | CAIRNGSAAYEQYF
. | TRBJ2-3 | few | TRBV20-1 | TGCAGTGCTAAAGCGAACACGCAGTATTTT | CSAKANTQYF
TRBD2 | TRBJ2-7 | . | TRBV10-3 | TGTGCCATCAGCCTTTTACGGGGGGACGAGCAGTACTTC | CAISLLRGDEQYF
. | TRBJ2-5 | . | TRBV7-3 | TGTGCCAGCAGCTTAGACGGGAGTTTCAAGTACTTC | CASSLDGSFKYF
. | TRBJ2-3 | . | TRBV20-1 | TGCAGTGCTTGGACTATCACAGATACGCAGTATTTT | CSAWTITDTQYF
TRBD1 | TRBJ1-2 | . | TRBV20-1 | TGCAGTGCTGCCAACCCCGACAGGGGGTGGGTCTATGGCTACACCTTC | CSAANPDRGWVYGYTF
. | TRBJ2-5 | few | TRBV7-9 | TGTGCCAGCAGCTTCTTACAGGGAATTCGCCAAGAGACCCAGTACTTC | CASSFLQGIRQETQYF
. | TRBJ1-6 | . | TRBV27 | TGTGCCAGGAGGATGGGGTCAAATTCACCCCTCCACTTT | CARRMGSNSPLHF
. | TRBJ2-5 | . | TRBV10-3 | TGTGCCATCAGTGGCGGCCGGACGAGGCAAGAGACCCAGTACTTC | CAISGGRTRQETQYF